One T cell receptor beta chain is described in this entry. One entry per CDR3 protein, called by TCRdb with MiXCR from the reads. In the table there are about 16,000 distinct CDR3 sequences, 20% to 25% of which are singletons. These data come from a study of liver allograft versus peripheral blood T cells. Study as a whole: In transplanted livers, T cell receptor repertoires were compared with those found in the recipients' peripheral blood.

The V and J ends lost 3 bases and 0 bases respectively, with 18 bases between them. This CDR3 region has 18 residues. Germline V gene sequence: CDR1 KGHSH, CDR2 LQKENI. The TCR originated in a human patient who had a liver transplant. Some T cells may trace back to the graft donor. V gene TRBV18 combines with J gene TRBJ1-3; D call uncertain. The CDR3 DNA sequence: TGTGCCAGCTCACCGATCCGGACCTCCGCAGTCTCTGGAAACACCATATATTTT. Protein product: CASSPIRTSAVSGNTIYF. Full variable domain (missing parts from reference TRBV18 and TRBJ1-3): NAGVMQNPRHLVRRRGQEARLRCSPMKGHSHVYWYRQLPEEGLKFMVYLQKENIIDESGMPKERFSAEFPKEGPSILRIQQVVRGDSAAYFCASSPIRTSAVSGNTIYFGEGSWLTVV.